This section outlines one T cell receptor (beta chain) sequence together with its context. Its antigen remains unidentified. V lost 4 bases and J 1 base, leaving 14 bases between the germline ends. This CDR3 is built from 15 residues. CDR1 and CDR2 from the germline V gene are SGHNT and YYREEE (reference sequence). The data originate from a study of PD-L1 blockade in urothelial cancer. As for the study in general: Prior regimens of chemotherapy numbered 0 to 3 per patient. Analysis of the blood was performed 3 weeks (second dose) and 6 weeks after treatment start. General study results and limits: Lower pretreatment blood TCR clonality, under the median, predicted better survival, researchers reported.

Measured with immunoSEQ multiplex PCR; TCRdb has only the in-frame clones, and not every one. The sample has tens of thousands of clones; approximately 80% are singletons. The chain has TRBV5-4 and TRBJ2-5; D may be TRBD1 (6 bases). The sequencing used PBMCs, collected around atezolizumab (anti-PD-L1) treatment. This TCR was recovered from a man aged 65 to 85 with urothelial cancer. The CDR3 DNA reads TGTGCCAGCAGCCTTGATCCAGGGGCCCAAGAGACCCAGTACTTC. This encodes CASSLDPGAQETQYF.